These 2 T cell receptor beta chains share one sample of origin, sequenced in a study of blood T cells in healthy people across ages. A second roughly 7 to 12 cycle PCR used barcoded and J-beta primers. TCRdb fed the 5' RACE reads into MiXCR, producing one record per CDR3 protein. The top ten clones hold less than 15% of a sample with hundreds of thousands of distinct CDR3 sequences, roughly half of them seen once. Sequences were obtained from blood. These TCRs come from a woman of 80 years or more in good health.

This chain uses TRBV15 with TRBJ2-3; the match to TRBD2 covers 9 bases. V dropped 3 bases and J dropped 6; count of bases not matched to a gene: 7. Germline values: CDR1 LNHNV, CDR2 YYDKDF (reference sequence). The CDR3 consists of 15 residues. CDR3 DNA sequence: TGTGCCACCAGCAGGGCGGGGGGGCATGCCGATACGCAGTATTTT. Translating it yields CATSRAGGHADTQYF.

This clonotype was detected many times. J is TRBJ1-5 and V is TRBV4-1; D gene uncertain. This CDR3 contains 13 residues. Trimming left V 1 base short and J 5 bases short, with 6 bases between. Germline CDR1 and CDR2: MGHRA and YSYEKL. The DNA for the CDR3 is TGCGCCAGCAGCCAAGGTACGGATCAGCCCCAGCATTTT. It translates to CASSQGTDQPQHF.